This record concerns one T cell receptor (beta chain) sequence. Its antigen is as yet unknown. These data come from a study of CD8+ T cells in alopecia areata. Study overall: The drug, tofacitinib, lasted 6 to 18 months, followed by 6 months off drug. The authors scored treated patients' severity by affected scalp percentage. Study-wide results and limits: Baseline CD8+ expansion's link to response remains uncertain, as there was one nonresponder. While patients received tofacitinib, many expanded lesional clones remained present in scalp and blood.

This sample's treatment: oral pan-JAK inhibitor, 5-10 mg twice daily. The CDR3 covers 14 residues. The germline V and J ends were trimmed by 4 bases and 5 bases, with 14 bases remaining between them. Germline assignment: CDR1 MNHEY and CDR2 SMNVEV (reference sequence). RNA extraction and reverse transcription yielded cDNA as sequencing template. Generated by immunoSEQ multiplex PCR, the TCRdb table keeps only in-frame clones and is missing some. There are about 250,000 clones in the sample; 60% occur only once, and 0.8% to 1% lies in the top ten. The chain links TRBV27 to TRBJ1-1, with D possibly TRBD1 on 6 matching bases. Here the sequenced sample was CD4+ T cells sorted from blood, taken around week 52, from a patient treated with tofacitinib. This receptor was obtained from a human donor with alopecia areata. CDR3 sequence (DNA): TGTGCCAGCAGTTGGGCGTGGGGGCGAACTGAAGCTTTCTTT. It translates to CASSWAWGRTEAFF.